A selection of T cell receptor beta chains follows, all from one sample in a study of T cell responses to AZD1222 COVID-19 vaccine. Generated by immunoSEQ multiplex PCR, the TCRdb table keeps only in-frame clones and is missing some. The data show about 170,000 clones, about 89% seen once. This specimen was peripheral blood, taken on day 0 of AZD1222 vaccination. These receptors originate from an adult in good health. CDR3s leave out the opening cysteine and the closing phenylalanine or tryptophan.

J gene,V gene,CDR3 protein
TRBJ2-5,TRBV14,ASSQETPSGGAEETQY
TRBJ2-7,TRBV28,ASNSGQGAFYEQY
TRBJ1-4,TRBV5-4,ASSLGGGGMEKLF
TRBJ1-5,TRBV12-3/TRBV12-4,ASRYSNQPQH
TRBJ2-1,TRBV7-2,ASSSAGGTYNEQF
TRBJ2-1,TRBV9,ASSPGQYNEQF
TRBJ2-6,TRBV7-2,ASSLETSGANVLT
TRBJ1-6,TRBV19,ASSIGDRTPLH
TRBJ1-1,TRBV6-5,ASSYMKSTEAF
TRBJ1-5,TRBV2,ASSEEGNQPQH
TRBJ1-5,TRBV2,ASSIDRSNQPQH
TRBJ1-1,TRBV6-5,ASSFPGQDKSTAF
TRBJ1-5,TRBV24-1,ATSDSRRSNQPQH
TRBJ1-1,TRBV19,ASNPEGWMNTEAF
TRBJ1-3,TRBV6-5,ASRGGTGITIY
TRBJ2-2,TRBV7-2,ASSILALNTGELF
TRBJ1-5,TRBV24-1,ATSDTGQSNQPQH
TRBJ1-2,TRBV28,ASSSTSDREAPYT
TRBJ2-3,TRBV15,ATRSSGSADTQY
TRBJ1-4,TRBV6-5,ASSYKWGAANEKLF
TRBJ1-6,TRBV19,ASRTGDNSPLH
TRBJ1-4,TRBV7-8,ASSLSTVSGEKLF